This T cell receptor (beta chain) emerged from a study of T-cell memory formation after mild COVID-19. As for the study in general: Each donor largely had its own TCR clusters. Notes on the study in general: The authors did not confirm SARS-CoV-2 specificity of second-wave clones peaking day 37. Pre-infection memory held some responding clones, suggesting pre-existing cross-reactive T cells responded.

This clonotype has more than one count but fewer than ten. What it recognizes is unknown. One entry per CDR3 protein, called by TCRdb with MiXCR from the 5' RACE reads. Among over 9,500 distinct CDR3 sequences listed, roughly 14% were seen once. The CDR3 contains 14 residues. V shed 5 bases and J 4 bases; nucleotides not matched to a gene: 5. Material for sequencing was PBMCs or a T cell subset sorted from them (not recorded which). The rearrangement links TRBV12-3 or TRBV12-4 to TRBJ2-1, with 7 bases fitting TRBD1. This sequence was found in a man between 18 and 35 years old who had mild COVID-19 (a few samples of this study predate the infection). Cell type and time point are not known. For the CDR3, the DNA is TGTGCCAGCAGTCCCGGGACAGCTTACAATGAGCAGTTCTTC. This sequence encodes CASSPGTAYNEQFF.